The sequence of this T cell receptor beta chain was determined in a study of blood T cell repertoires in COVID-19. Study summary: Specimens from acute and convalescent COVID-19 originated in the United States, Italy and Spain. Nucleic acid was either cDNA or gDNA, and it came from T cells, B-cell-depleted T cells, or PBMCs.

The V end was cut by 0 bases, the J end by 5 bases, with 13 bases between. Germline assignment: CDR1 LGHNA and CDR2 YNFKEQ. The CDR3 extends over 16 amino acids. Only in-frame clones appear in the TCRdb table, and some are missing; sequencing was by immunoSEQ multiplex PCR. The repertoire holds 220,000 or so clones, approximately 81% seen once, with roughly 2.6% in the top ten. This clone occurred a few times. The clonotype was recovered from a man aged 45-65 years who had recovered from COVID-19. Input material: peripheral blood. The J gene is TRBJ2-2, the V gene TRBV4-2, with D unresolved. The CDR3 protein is CASSQDLRQKTGELFF. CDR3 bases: TGTGCCAGCAGCCAAGACTTGCGGCAAAAGACCGGGGAGCTGTTTTTT.